These 16 T cell receptor beta chains were all obtained from the same sample, sequenced in a study of breast tumors, draining lymph nodes, adjacent tissues. TCRdb processed the multiplex PCR reads anew with MiXCR; each CDR3 protein has one entry. The sample consists of about 230,000 distinct CDR3 sequences, about 30% of them appearing once. The lymph nodes were axillary draining lymph nodes from breast cancer patients. Source material: axillary lymph node tissue. The receptor set was obtained from a female donor with breast cancer. Some clones in this sample may be carry-over from other donors' samples.

The table lists this clonotype with many counts. The rearrangement joins TRBV11-3 to TRBJ2-3; no definite D call. From germline, CDR1 is SGHNT and CDR2 YENEEA. V was trimmed by 0 bases and J by 9 bases, leaving 10 bases between them. The CDR3 runs 13 residues. The CDR3 spells CASSLDRQGTQYF. CDR3 nucleotide sequence: TGTGCCAGCAGCTTAGATCGTCAAGGCACGCAGTATTTT.

This clonotype was detected many times. The gene calls are TRBV29-1 and TRBJ2-3, with D unresolved. The CDR3 is 13 amino acids. Germline V gene lookup returns CDR1 SQVTM and CDR2 ANQGSEA. The germline V and J ends were trimmed by 7 bases and 0 bases, with 11 bases remaining between them. The CDR3 DNA reads TGCAGCGCGAGGAGATCTAGCACAGATACGCAGTATTTT. Amino acid sequence: CSARRSSTDTQYF.

The J gene is TRBJ1-5, the V gene TRBV7-2; D is ambiguous. Per the germline V gene, CDR1 is SGHTA and CDR2 is FQGNSA. The germline V and J ends were trimmed by 2 bases and 0 bases, with 8 bases remaining between them. This CDR3 contains 15 residues. The chain's CDR3 is CASSLIFNSNQPQHF. CDR3 DNA: TGTGCCAGCAGCTTAATCTTTAATAGCAATCAGCCCCAGCATTTT.

The chain employs TRBV7-2 and TRBJ1-2, with TRBD1 matching over 7 bases. Germline V lookup: CDR1 SGHTA, CDR2 FQGNSA. Unmatched junction bases numbered 9, after V lost 4 bases and J lost 7 bases. This CDR3 comprises 14 residues. The CDR3 spells CASSSGQVGVGYTF. DNA for the CDR3: TGTGCCAGCAGCTCTGGACAGGTTGGGGTTGGCTACACCTTC.

This clonotype was recorded at least ten times. The genes are TRBV6-5 and TRBJ2-7; the match to TRBD2 covers 10 bases. Germline V gene data show CDR1 as MNHEY and CDR2 as SVGAGI. The CDR3 has 14 amino acids. V shed 4 bases, J shed 5 bases, and the junction held 5 bases outside the gene matches. The CDR3 nucleotides are TGTGCCAGCAGTTTGAGCGGGAGGGGGGACGAGCAGTACTTC. This encodes CASSLSGRGDEQYF.

In its sample, this clonotype was seen many times. The chain links TRBV5-4 to TRBJ1-3; TRBD1 might be the D (5 bases). The V end lost 1 base, the J end lost 0 bases, and 8 bases lay between the germline ends. This CDR3 is 15 amino acids long. Germline V gene sequence: CDR1 SGHNT, CDR2 YYREEE (reference sequence). The CDR3 here is CASSLPGASGNTIYF. For the CDR3, the DNA is TGTGCCAGCAGCTTGCCCGGGGCCTCTGGAAACACCATATATTTT.

This clonotype has a count of ten or more. The chain has TRBV30 and TRBJ1-5; D perhaps matches TRBD1 (5 bases). Germline-derived CDR1 and CDR2 are GTSNPN and SVGIG (reference sequence). This CDR3 contains 15 residues. V lost 1 base and J 6 bases, leaving 16 bases between the germline ends. CDR3 DNA: TGTGCCTGGAGTGATACGACTCTGGGGGGTCAGCCCCAGCATTTT. This sequence encodes CAWSDTTLGGQPQHF.

This clonotype was counted at least ten times. This sequence joins TRBV20-1 and TRBJ2-7, with TRBD2 matching over 7 bases. CDR1 is DFQATT, CDR2 SNEGSKA, per germline (reference sequence). V lost 4 bases and J lost 3; bases outside the gene matches: 9. This CDR3 has 14 residues. CDR3 sequence reads: CSAMTSGAYYEQYF. The CDR3 DNA follows: TGCAGTGCTATGACGAGCGGGGCCTACTACGAGCAGTACTTC.

This clonotype was counted many times. For the CDR3, the DNA is TGTGCCAGCAGCTCCAAGCGGGAGGCCAATGAGCAGTTCTTC. Protein sequence: CASSSKREANEQFF. The genes are TRBV7-3 and TRBJ2-1; 9 positions match TRBD2. Germline loops: CDR1 SGHTA, CDR2 FQGTGA. This CDR3 has 14 residues. V was clipped by 4 bases and J by 6 bases; unmatched bases: 4.

This clonotype was counted at least ten times. This chain connects TRBV7-2 to TRBJ2-3; 9 positions agree with TRBD2. CDR3 size: 14 residues. CDR1 is SGHTA, CDR2 FQGNSA, per germline. The ends lost 5 bases at V and 2 bases at J; junction bases unmatched: 2. The CDR3 nucleotides read TGTGCCAGCAGCGAGCGGGGGGCCACAGATACGCAGTATTTT. Translated, it gives CASSERGATDTQYF.

This clonotype came up many times. V is TRBV6-1 and J is TRBJ2-3, with D hard to call. Germline assignment: CDR1 MNHNS and CDR2 SASEGT. Between the trimmed V and J ends, which lost 7 bases and 4 bases, there was a span of 12 bases. The CDR3 has 13 residues. In DNA form, the CDR3 reads TGTGCCAGCACAGTCCCTTCACCAGATACGCAGTATTTT. It is translated as CASTVPSPDTQYF.

Ten or more counts support this clonotype. This chain links TRBV3-1 with TRBJ2-5; 13 nucleotides align to TRBD2. Germline assignment: CDR1 LGHDT and CDR2 YNNKEL (reference sequence). Trimming removed 5 bases from V and 5 bases from J; junction bases left unmatched: 8. The CDR3 spans 16 residues. CDR3 residues: CASSNRLAGGGETQYF. CDR3 nucleotide sequence: TGTGCCAGCAGCAACAGACTAGCGGGAGGTGGTGAGACCCAGTACTTC.

This clonotype was found many times. The chain couples TRBV5-5 to TRBJ2-3; tentative D call: TRBD1 (6 bases). CDR1 is SGHKS, CDR2 YYEKEE, per germline (reference sequence). The V gene lost 2 bases and the J gene lost 0 bases, with 19 bases spanning the gap. This CDR3 has 18 residues. The CDR3 DNA sequence: TGTGCCAGCAGCTTTAGACGTCCCGGGACACCAAGCACAGATACGCAGTATTTT. It yields the protein CASSFRRPGTPSTDTQYF.

As regards this clonotype: Since a much larger clone is just one base distant, this may be a read error. V and J are TRBV7-3 and TRBJ2-4, with 7 positions matching TRBD2. CDR1 is SGHTA and CDR2 is FQGTGA in the germline V gene. The CDR3 has 15 amino acids. CDR3 sequence reads: CASSLNGGSGAIRYF. The CDR3, as DNA: TGTGCCAGCAGCTTAAACGGCGGGAGCGGCGCCATTCGGTACTTC. The complete variable domain, with remaining parts taken from reference TRBV7-3 and TRBJ2-4, reads GAGVSQTPSNKVTEKGKYVELRCDPISGHTALYWYRQSLGQGPEFLIYFQGTGAADDSGLPNDRFFAVRPEGSVSTLKIQRTERGDSAVYLCASSLNGGSGAIRYFGAGTRLSVL.

CDR3 bases: TGTGCCAGCAGCTTGGACCCCGGACAGGATGAGCATTTT. Protein product: CASSLDPGQDEHF. The V call is TRBV5-6, the J call TRBJ1-5; 7 nucleotides line up with TRBD1. The junction had 8 bases not matched to a gene; V was cut back by 0 bases and J by 14 bases. Germline values: CDR1 SGHDT, CDR2 YYEEEE. The length of the CDR3 is 13 residues.

This clonotype showed up many times. The CDR3 loop reads CSARGLAGDGNTQYF. The DNA for the CDR3 is TGCAGTGCTAGAGGACTAGCGGGAGATGGGAATACGCAGTATTTT. The chain carries TRBV20-1 and TRBJ2-3; 12 positions match TRBD2. V shed 1 base and J 7 bases; nucleotides not matched to a gene: 6. The CDR3 contains 15 residues. Per germline, CDR1 DFQATT and CDR2 SNEGSKA (reference sequence).